This T cell receptor beta chain was identified in a study of T cell repertoires in cytomegalovirus infection. Study context: Signatures in public TCR beta sequences pointed to both CMV infection and matching HLA type.

Study conclusions and caveats: Identification of carriers of CMV plus the relevant HLA was performed using cumulative public TCR beta family frequency. HLA-C-restricted CMV-specific TCR beta clonotypes were dominant in the ex vivo response.

CDR1 MNHEY and CDR2 SVGEGT come from the germline V gene. V was trimmed by 6 bases and J by 5 bases, leaving 11 bases between them. The CDR3 length is 12 residues. TCRdb re-called the reads with MiXCR, one entry per CDR3 protein. The sample lists around 25,000 distinct CDR3 sequences; under 20% were seen once. Remarks on this clonotype: The antigen is unknown.

The source material was CD8+ T cells from cultured PBMCs, sampled from culture after CMV antigen stimulation. The receptor was isolated from a human donor in good health (CMV status not recorded). Some clones in this sample may be carry-over from other donors' samples. This chain joins TRBV6-2 or TRBV6-3 and TRBJ2-7; D uncertain. The CDR3 sequence is CASSPSIHEQYF. In DNA form, the CDR3 reads TGTGCCAGCAGCCCCTCGATCCACGAGCAGTACTTC.